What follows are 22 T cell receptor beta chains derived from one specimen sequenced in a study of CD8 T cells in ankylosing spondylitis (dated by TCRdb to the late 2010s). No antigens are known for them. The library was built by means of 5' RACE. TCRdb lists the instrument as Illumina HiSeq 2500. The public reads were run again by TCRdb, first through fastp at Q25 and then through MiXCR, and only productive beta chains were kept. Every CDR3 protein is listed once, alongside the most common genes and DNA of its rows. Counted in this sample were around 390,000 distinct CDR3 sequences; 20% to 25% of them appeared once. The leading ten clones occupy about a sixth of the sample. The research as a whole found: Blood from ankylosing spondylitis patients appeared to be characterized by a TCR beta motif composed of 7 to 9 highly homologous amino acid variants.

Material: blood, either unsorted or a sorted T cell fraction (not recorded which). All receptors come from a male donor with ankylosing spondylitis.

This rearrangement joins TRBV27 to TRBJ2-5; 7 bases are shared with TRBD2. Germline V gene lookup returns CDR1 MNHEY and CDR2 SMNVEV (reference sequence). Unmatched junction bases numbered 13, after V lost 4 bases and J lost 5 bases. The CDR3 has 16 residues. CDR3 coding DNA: TGTGCCAGCAGTTCGTTGCAGACCGGGGGGAGGGAGACCCAGTACTTC. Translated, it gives CASSSLQTGGRETQYF.

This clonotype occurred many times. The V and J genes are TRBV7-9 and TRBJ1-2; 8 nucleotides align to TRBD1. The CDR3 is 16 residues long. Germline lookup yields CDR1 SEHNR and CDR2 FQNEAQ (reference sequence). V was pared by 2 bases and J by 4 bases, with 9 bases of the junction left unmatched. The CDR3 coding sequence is TGTGCCAGCAGCTTAACCCAGGGGGCGCGTGGCTATGGCTACACCTTC. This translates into CASSLTQGARGYGYTF.

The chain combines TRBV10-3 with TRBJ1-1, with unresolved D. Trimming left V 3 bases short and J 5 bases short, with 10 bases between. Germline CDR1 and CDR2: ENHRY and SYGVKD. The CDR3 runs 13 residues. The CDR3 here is CAISEEASTEAFF. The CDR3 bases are TGTGCCATCAGTGAAGAGGCTTCTACTGAAGCTTTCTTT.

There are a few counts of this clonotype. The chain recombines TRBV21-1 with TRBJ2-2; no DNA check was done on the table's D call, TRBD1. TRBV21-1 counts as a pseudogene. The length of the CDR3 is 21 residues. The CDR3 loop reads CASSKRGPHRVAPEEEGELFF. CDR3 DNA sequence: TGTGCCAGCAGCAAGAGGGGCCCGCACAGGGTAGCGCCCGAGGAGGAGGGGGAGCTGTTTTTT.

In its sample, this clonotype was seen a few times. The CDR3 is CASSLGAETFYGYTF. The CDR3 region has the DNA TGTGCCAGCAGTTTAGGGGCCGAAACCTTCTATGGCTACACCTTC. This chain uses TRBV12-3 or TRBV12-4 with TRBJ1-2; D gene uncertain. CDR3 length: 15 amino acids. With 1 base removed from V and 4 bases from J, the gap between germline ends came to 13 bases.

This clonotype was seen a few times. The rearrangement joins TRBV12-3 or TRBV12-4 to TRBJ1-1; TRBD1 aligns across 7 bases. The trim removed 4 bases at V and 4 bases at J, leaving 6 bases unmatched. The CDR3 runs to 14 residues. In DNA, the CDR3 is TGTGCCAGCAGTTCCCAGGGGGTGGGCACTGAAGCTTTCTTT. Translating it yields CASSSQGVGTEAFF.

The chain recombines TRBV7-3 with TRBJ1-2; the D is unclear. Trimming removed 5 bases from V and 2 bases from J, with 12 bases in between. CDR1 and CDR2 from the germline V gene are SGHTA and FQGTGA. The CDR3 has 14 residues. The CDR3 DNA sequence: TGTGCCAGCAGCCCCTATCCTGACAACTATGGCTACACCTTC. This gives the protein CASSPYPDNYGYTF.

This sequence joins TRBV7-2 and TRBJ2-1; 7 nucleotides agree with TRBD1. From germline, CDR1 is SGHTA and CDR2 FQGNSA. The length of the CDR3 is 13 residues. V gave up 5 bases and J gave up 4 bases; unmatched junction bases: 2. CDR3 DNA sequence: TGTGCCAGCAGCCCGGGACAGTACAATGAGCAGTTCTTC. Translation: CASSPGQYNEQFF.

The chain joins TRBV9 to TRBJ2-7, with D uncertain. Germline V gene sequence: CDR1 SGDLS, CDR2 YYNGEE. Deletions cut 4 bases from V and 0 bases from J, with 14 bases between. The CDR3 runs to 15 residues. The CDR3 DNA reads TGTGCCAGCAGCCTAACTCAATTACCCTCCTACGAGCAGTACTTC. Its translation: CASSLTQLPSYEQYF.

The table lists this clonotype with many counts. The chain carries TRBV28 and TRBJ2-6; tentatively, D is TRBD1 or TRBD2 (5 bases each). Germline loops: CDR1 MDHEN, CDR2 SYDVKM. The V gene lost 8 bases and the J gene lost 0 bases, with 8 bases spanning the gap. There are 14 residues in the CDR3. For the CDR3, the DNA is TGTGCCAGCCGGGGCAGCTCTGGGGCCAACGTCCTGACTTTC. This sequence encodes CASRGSSGANVLTF.

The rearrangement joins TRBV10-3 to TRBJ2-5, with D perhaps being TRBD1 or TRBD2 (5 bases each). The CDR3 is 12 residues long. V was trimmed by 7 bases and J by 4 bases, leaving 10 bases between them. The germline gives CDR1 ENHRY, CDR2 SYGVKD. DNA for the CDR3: TGTGCCATCAACGGGGCGCGAGAGACCCAGTACTTC. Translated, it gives CAINGARETQYF.

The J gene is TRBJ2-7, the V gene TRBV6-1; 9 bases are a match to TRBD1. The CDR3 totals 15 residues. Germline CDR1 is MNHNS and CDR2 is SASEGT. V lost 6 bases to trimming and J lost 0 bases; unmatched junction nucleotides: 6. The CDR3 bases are TGTGCCAGCAGACTAGGGACAGGGAGCTCCTACGAGCAGTACTTC. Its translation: CASRLGTGSSYEQYF.

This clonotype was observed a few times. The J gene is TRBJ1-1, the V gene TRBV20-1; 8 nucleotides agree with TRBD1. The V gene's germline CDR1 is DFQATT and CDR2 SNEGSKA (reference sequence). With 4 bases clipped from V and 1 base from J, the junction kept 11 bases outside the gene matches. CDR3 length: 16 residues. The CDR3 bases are TGCAGTGCTACCGGGACAGGTTTTTTTGGGAACACTGAAGCTTTCTTT. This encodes CSATGTGFFGNTEAFF.

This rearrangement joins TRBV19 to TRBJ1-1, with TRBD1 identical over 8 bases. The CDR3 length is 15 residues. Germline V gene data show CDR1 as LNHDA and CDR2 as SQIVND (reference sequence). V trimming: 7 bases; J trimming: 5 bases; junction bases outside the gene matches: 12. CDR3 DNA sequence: TGTGCCAGTACCCGGGCAGGGGGCGATTATACTGAAGCTTTCTTT. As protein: CASTRAGGDYTEAFF. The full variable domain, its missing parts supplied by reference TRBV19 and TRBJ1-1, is DGGITQSPKYLFRKEGQNVTLSCEQNLNHDAMYWYRQDPGQGLRLIYYSQIVNDFQKGDIAEGYSVSREKKESFPLTVTSAQKNPTAFYLCASTRAGGDYTEAFFGQGTRLTVV.

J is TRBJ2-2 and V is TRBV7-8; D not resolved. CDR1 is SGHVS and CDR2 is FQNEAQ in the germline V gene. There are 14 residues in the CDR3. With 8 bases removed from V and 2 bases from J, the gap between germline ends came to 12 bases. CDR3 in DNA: TGTGCCAGCTGGACCTTTGTAAACACCGGGGAGCTGTTTTTT. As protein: CASWTFVNTGELFF.

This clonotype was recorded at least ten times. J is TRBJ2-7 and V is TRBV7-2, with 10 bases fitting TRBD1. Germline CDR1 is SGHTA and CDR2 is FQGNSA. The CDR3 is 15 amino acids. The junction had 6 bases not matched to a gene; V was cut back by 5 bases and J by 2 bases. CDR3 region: CASSPGQGRTYEQYF. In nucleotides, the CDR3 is TGTGCCAGCAGCCCGGGACAGGGGAGAACCTACGAGCAGTACTTC. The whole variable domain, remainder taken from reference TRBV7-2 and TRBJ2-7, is GAGVSQSPSNKVTEKGKDVELRCDPISGHTALYWYRQSLGQGLEFLIYFQGNSAPDKSGLPSDRFSAERTGGSVSTLTIQRTQQEDSAVYLCASSPGQGRTYEQYFGPGTRLTVT.

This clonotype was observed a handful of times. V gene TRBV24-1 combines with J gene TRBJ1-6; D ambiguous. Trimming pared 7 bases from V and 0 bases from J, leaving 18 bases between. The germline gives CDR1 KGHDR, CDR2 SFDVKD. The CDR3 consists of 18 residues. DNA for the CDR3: TGTGCCACCAGACCAGGCGTCAGCCTAAGCTCCTATAATTCACCCCTCCACTTT. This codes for CATRPGVSLSSYNSPLHF.

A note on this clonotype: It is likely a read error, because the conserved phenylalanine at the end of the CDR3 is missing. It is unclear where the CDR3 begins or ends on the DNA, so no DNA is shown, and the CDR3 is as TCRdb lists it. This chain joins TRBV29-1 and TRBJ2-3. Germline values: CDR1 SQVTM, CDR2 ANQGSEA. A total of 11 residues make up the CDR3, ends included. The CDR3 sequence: CSVDGAQIRAL.

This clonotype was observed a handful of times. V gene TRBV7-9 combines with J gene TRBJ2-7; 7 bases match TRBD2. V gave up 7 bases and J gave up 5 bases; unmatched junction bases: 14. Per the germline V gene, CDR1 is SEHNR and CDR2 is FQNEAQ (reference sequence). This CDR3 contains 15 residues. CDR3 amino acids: CASTPVGGSEDEQYF. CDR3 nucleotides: TGTGCCAGCACCCCGGTGGGGGGGTCGGAGGACGAGCAGTACTTC.

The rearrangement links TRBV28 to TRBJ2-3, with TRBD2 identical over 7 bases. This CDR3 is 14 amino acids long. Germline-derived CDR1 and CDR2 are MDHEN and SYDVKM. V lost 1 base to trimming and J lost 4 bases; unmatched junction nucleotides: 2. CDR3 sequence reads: CASSLSSGADTQYF. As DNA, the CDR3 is TGTGCCAGCAGTTTATCTAGCGGCGCAGATACGCAGTATTTT. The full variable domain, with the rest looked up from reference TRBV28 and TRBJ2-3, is DVKVTQSSRYLVKRTGEKVFLECVQDMDHENMFWYRQDPGLGLRLIYFSYDVKMKEKGDIPEGYSVSREKKERFSLILESASTNQTSMYLCASSLSSGADTQYFGPGTRLTVL.

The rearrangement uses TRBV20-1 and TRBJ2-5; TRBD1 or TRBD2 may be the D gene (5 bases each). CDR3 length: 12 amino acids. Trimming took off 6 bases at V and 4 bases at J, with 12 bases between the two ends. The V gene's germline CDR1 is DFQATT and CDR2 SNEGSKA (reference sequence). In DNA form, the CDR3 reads TGCAGTGCGGCCGGGACCGGAGAGACCCAGTACTTC. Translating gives CSAAGTGETQYF.

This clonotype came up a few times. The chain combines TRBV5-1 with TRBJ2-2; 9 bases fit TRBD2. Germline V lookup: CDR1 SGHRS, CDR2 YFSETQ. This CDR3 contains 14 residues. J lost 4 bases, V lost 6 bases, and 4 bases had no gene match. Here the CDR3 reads CASTIAGVTGELFF. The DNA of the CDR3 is TGCGCCAGCACGATAGCGGGGGTCACCGGGGAGCTGTTTTTT.